Listed here are 29 T cell receptor delta chains from one sample, sequenced in a study of gammadelta T cells in human blood. TCRdb reanalysed the RT-PCR reads via CATT. The sample shows around 1,800 delta-chain clones, 5% to 8.5% of them seen only once. Sequencing used non-Vgamma9Vdelta2 gamma-delta T cells from fetal blood. Receptor source: a human fetus.

This clone has just a few counts. This may be a read error, as it is one base from a much larger clone. The chain has TRDV1 and TRDJ1, with 13 bases fitting TRDD3. Trimming removed 2 bases from V and 6 bases from J; junction bases left unmatched: 18. The CDR3 length is 20 residues. Per germline, CDR1 TSWWSYY and CDR2 QGS. CDR3 region: CALGESLAVLGDTGANKLIF. The CDR3 bases are TGTGCTCTTGGGGAAAGCTTGGCCGTACTGGGGGATACGGGAGCCAATAAACTCATCTTT.

Sample share makes this clone medium-sized. The chain links TRDV2 to TRDJ1; 8 bases match TRDD3. There are 15 residues in the CDR3. Losses at the gene ends were 3 bases for V and 2 bases for J; bases not matched to a gene: 7. The germline gives CDR1 GEAIGNYY, CDR2 EKD. The CDR3 DNA follows: TGTGCCTGTGACTCAAAAATGGGGGATACCGATAAACTCATCTTT. Translated: CACDSKMGDTDKLIF.

In this sample, this clone turned up a few times. A read error may explain this, as a much larger clone is one base away. The sample contains more than one DNA sequence encoding this CDR3. The rearrangement joins TRDV1 to TRDJ1; 10 nucleotides align to TRDD3. The J segment lost 4 bases and the V segment lost 2 bases, leaving 13 bases of the junction unmatched. CDR1 and CDR2 (germline): TSWWSYY, QGS. This CDR3 region has 18 residues. The CDR3 sequence is CALGELEWGIQGRDKLIF. CDR3 sequence (DNA): TGTGCTCTTGGGGAATTGGAGTGGGGGATACAGGGGCGCGATAAACTCATCTTT.

The table lists this clone with a few counts. This could be a read error, since a much larger clone is one nucleotide away. The V gene is TRDV2, the J gene TRDJ1; 9 bases agree with TRDD3. The J segment lost 1 base and the V segment lost 3 bases, leaving 2 bases of the junction unmatched. Germline lookup yields CDR1 GEAIGNYY and CDR2 EKD. This CDR3 region has 14 residues. CDR3 loop: CACDWGISTDKLIF. CDR3 DNA sequence: TGTGCCTGTGACTGGGGGATAAGCACCGATAAACTCATCTTT.

This clone turned up a few times. This may be a read error: a much more frequent sequence differs by one nucleotide. This chain links TRDV1 with TRDJ2; the match to TRDD3 covers 12 bases. This CDR3 spans 18 amino acids. CDR1 and CDR2 (germline): TSWWSYY, QGS. Trimming took 0 bases from V and 2 from J; bases not matched to a gene: 4. Here the CDR3 DNA reads TGTGCTCTTGGGGAACTTTCTACTGGGGGATACTTGACAGCACAACTCTTCTTT. Encoded protein: CALGELSTGGYLTAQLFF.

This clone is judged medium-sized. Other nucleotide sequences in the sample specify the same CDR3. V gene TRDV2 combines with J gene TRDJ3, with TRDD3 identical over 9 bases. The CDR3 is made up of 16 amino acids. Germline V gene data show CDR1 as GEAIGNYY and CDR2 as EKD. With V trimmed by 0 bases and J by 6 bases, 2 bases remained unmatched. CDR3 nucleotides: TGTGCCTGTGACACCGGGGGATACAAGGACACCCGACAGATGTTTTTC. It yields the protein CACDTGGYKDTRQMFF.

In the case of this clone: This is likely an artifact of a read error, given a far larger clone one base away. The chain recombines TRDV2 with TRDJ3; TRDD3 matches at 12 bases. In the absence of a J gene in TCRdb, the DNA was matched to germline to assign it here. CDR1 is GEAIGNYY, CDR2 EKD, per germline. The CDR3 spans 17 residues. Trimming removed 8 bases from V and 4 bases from J; junction bases left unmatched: 8. CDR3 nucleotide sequence: TGTGCCTCTAGTACTGGGGGATACTCTTGGGACACCCGACAGATGTTTTTC. Translation gives CASSTGGYSWDTRQMFF.

By share, this clone counts as large. This chain links TRDV1 with TRDJ2; 8 bases align to TRDD3. Germline lookup yields CDR1 TSWWSYY and CDR2 QGS. With V trimmed by 1 base and J by 5 bases, 12 bases remained unmatched. This CDR3 contains 18 residues. The CDR3 nucleotides are TGTGCTCTTGGGGAACAATTGGGGGATCCGTGGTTAACAGCACAACTCTTCTTT. As protein: CALGEQLGDPWLTAQLFF.

This clone is categorized as medium-sized. V and J are TRDV3 and TRDJ3, with 9 nucleotides matching TRDD3. The CDR3 is 17 amino acids. J lost 2 bases, V lost 0 bases, and 5 bases had no gene match. CDR1 and CDR2 from the germline V gene are TVYSNPD and GDNSRS (reference sequence). The CDR3 region has the DNA TGTGCCTTTAGGGGGGGGATACCCCCCTGGGACACCCGACAGATGTTTTTC. It encodes CAFRGGIPPWDTRQMFF.

This clone is medium-sized. The chain combines TRAV29/DV5 with TRDJ2; 11 bases are a match to TRDD3. V was clipped by 1 base and J by 1 base; unmatched bases: 3. Germline CDR1 and CDR2: NSMFDY and ISSIKDK. The CDR3 extends over 16 amino acids. As DNA, the CDR3 is TGTGCAGCAAGCCTACTGGGGGATATTTTGACAGCACAACTCTTCTTT. Translated, it gives CAASLLGDILTAQLFF.

This clone showed up just a few times. A much larger clonotype is one base distant, so this may be a read error. The rearrangement links TRDV1 to TRDJ1, with D uncertain. Germline values: CDR1 TSWWSYY, CDR2 QGS. The germline V and J ends were trimmed by 1 base and 6 bases, with 9 bases remaining between them. The CDR3 sequence is 13 residues long. The CDR3 here is CALGEPSGHKLIF. CDR3 sequence (DNA): TGTGCTCTTGGGGAACCATCGGGGCATAAACTCATCTTT.

By frequency in the sample, this clone is medium-sized. The rearrangement uses TRDV3 and TRDJ1; D unresolved. The germline V gene has CDR1 TVYSNPD and CDR2 GDNSRS (reference sequence). Trimming took off 4 bases at V and 5 bases at J, with 8 bases between the two ends. The CDR3 sequence is 10 residues long. Written as DNA, the CDR3 is TGTGCCTACAAAGGGGATAAACTCATCTTT. Amino acids: CAYKGDKLIF.

This clone is termed medium-sized. The same CDR3 is also encoded by other DNA sequences in this sample. This chain links TRDV3 with TRDJ1, with TRDD3 matching over 10 bases. With 5 bases clipped from V and 2 bases from J, the junction kept 2 bases outside the gene matches. There are 12 residues in the CDR3. Germline CDR1 reads TVYSNPD; CDR2 reads GDNSRS (reference sequence). The CDR3: CAVLGDTDKLIF. The CDR3 coding sequence is TGTGCCGTACTGGGGGATACCGATAAACTCATCTTT.

Sample share makes this clone medium-sized. This rearrangement joins TRAV29/DV5 to TRDJ1; 7 bases agree with TRDD3. CDR1 is NSMFDY and CDR2 is ISSIKDK in the germline V gene. The CDR3 length is 12 residues. J gave up 0 bases and V 4 bases, and 0 bases lay outside the gene matches. CDR3 coding DNA: TGTGCAGCACTGGGGGACACCGATAAACTCATCTTT. Protein sequence: CAALGDTDKLIF.

In its sample, this clone was seen a few times. A far larger clone is just one base off, so this is likely a read error. This chain links TRDV1 with TRDJ1; TRDD3 aligns across 10 bases. The CDR3 spans 21 residues. The V gene's germline CDR1 is TSWWSYY and CDR2 QGS. The J segment lost 0 bases and the V segment lost 1 base, leaving 17 bases of the junction unmatched. The CDR3 nucleotides are TGTGCTCTTGGGGAACGCCTACGGGGGATACGTCCCCCTCCGTACACCGATAAACTCATCTTT. As protein: CALGERLRGIRPPPYTDKLIF.

This clone is categorized as medium-sized. The J gene was recorded as TRDJ4; no V gene was called; no DNA check was done on the table's D call, TRDD3. The CDR3 runs 16 residues. The CDR3 spells CAVVTGDKEPTRPLIF. The CDR3 DNA reads TGTGCTGTGGTAACGGGGGACAAGGAACCAACGAGACCCCTGATCTTT.

The V and J genes are TRDV2 and TRDJ3, with D possibly TRDD3 on 6 matching bases. The V gene lost 0 bases and the J gene lost 0 bases, with 23 bases spanning the gap. This CDR3 spans 22 amino acids. Germline CDR1 is GEAIGNYY and CDR2 is EKD. CDR3 loop: CACDTDLWGGNPSSWDTRQMFF. The CDR3, as DNA: TGTGCCTGTGACACCGACTTATGGGGGGGAAACCCAAGCTCCTGGGACACCCGACAGATGTTTTTC.

A word on this clone: This probably arose from a read error, given a far larger clone one base away. Other DNA sequences in the sample encode the same CDR3. The chain recombines TRAV29/DV5 with TRDJ2; TRDD3 agrees at 12 bases. There are 15 residues in the CDR3. V lost 2 bases, J lost 3 bases, and 2 bases stayed unmatched. Looked up from germline, CDR1 is NSMFDY and CDR2 is ISSIKDK. In DNA form, the CDR3 reads TGTGCAGCAAGTACTGGGGGATACCTGACAGCACAACTCTTCTTT. Encoded protein: CAASTGGYLTAQLFF.

This clone was recorded once. This may stem from a read error, because a much larger clone lies one nucleotide away. This chain joins TRDV1 and TRDJ1, with 8 bases lining up with TRDD3. The J gene, missing from TCRdb, was assigned here through DNA to germline matching. Germline V gene data show CDR1 as TSWWSYY and CDR2 as QGS. The CDR3 runs to 15 residues. The chain's CDR3 is CALGKLGAYTDKLIF. In DNA form, the CDR3 reads TGTGCTCTTGGGAAACTGGGGGCCTACACCGATAAACTCATCTTT.

Only a few counts were recorded for this clone. The V gene is TRDV1, the J gene TRDJ3, with D perhaps matching TRDD3 (5 bases). The CDR3 extends over 18 amino acids. Germline CDR1 TSWWSYY, CDR2 QGS. Trimming left V 4 bases short and J 2 bases short, with 15 bases between. CDR3 amino acids: CALGATPRGAWDTRQMFF. In DNA, the CDR3 is TGTGCTCTTGGGGCCACACCCCGGGGGGCCTGGGACACCCGACAGATGTTTTTC.

This clone was observed a handful of times. A single base separates this from a much larger clone, so it may be a read error. The chain recombines TRAV29/DV5 with TRDJ1, with 8 bases aligning to TRDD3. The V and J ends lost 0 bases and 2 bases, in that order; junction bases with no gene match: 3. The germline gives CDR1 NSMFDY, CDR2 ISSIKDK. This CDR3 has 14 amino acids. CDR3 region: CAASAHWGTDKLIF. The DNA of the CDR3 is TGTGCAGCAAGCGCGCACTGGGGGACCGATAAACTCATCTTT.

This clone is medium-sized. This sample also contains other DNA sequences that code for the same CDR3. V usage is TRDV1 and J usage is TRDJ2; tentatively, D is TRDD3 (5 bases). The CDR3 loop spans 14 amino acids. Trimming took off 4 bases at V and 0 bases at J, with 6 bases between the two ends. Germline loops: CDR1 TSWWSYY, CDR2 QGS. The chain's CDR3 is CALGGGALTAQLFF. The CDR3 region has the DNA TGTGCTCTTGGGGGGGGAGCTTTGACAGCACAACTCTTCTTT.

This chain uses TRDV3 with TRDJ3; TRDD3 matches 12 bases. The germline V gene has CDR1 TVYSNPD and CDR2 GDNSRS (reference sequence). The CDR3 sequence is 15 residues long. V trimming: 4 bases; J trimming: 2 bases; junction bases outside the gene matches: 0. Here the CDR3 DNA reads TGTGCCTCTGGGGGATACGCCTGGGACACCCGACAGATGTTTTTC. Residues: CASGGYAWDTRQMFF.

The J gene is TRDJ2, the V gene TRDV2; perhaps TRDD3 as D (5 bases). The CDR3 is made up of 14 amino acids. Germline V gene lookup returns CDR1 GEAIGNYY and CDR2 EKD. Trimming left V 0 bases short and J 5 bases short, with 9 bases between. CDR3 DNA: TGTGCCTGTGACACCAGTAGGGATACAGCACAACTCTTCTTT. This gives the protein CACDTSRDTAQLFF.

By sample fraction, this clone is large. Other nucleotide sequences from this sample produce the same CDR3. The V call is TRDV1, the J call TRDJ1; D is unresolved. The germline CDR1 and CDR2 sequences are TSWWSYY and QGS. This CDR3 is 12 amino acids long. The V end was cut by 0 bases, the J end by 4 bases, with 3 bases between. The CDR3 loop is CALGELGDKLIF. CDR3 nucleotides: TGTGCTCTTGGGGAACTGGGCGATAAACTCATCTTT.

Concerning this clone itself: TCRdb lists the protein of a much larger clone for this DNA, which differs at residue 5, so this is likely a read error; the protein given here is translated from the DNA itself. The chain employs TRAV38-2/DV8 and TRDJ2; 10 positions agree with TRDD3. Germline CDR1 and CDR2: TSESDYY and QEAYKQQN. CDR3 length: 16 residues. The V and J ends lost 2 bases and 5 bases, in that order; junction bases with no gene match: 6. The CDR3 is CAYRRALLGDTAQLFF. In DNA, the CDR3 is TGTGCTTATAGGAGAGCGTTACTGGGGGATACAGCACAACTCTTCTTT.

This clone is termed medium-sized. This chain links TRDV1 with TRDJ3; 8 bases match TRDD3. The ends lost 0 bases at V and 0 bases at J; junction bases unmatched: 4. The CDR3 covers 19 residues. CDR1 and CDR2 (germline): TSWWSYY, QGS. The CDR3 region is CALGELLGVSSWDTRQMFF. CDR3 coding DNA: TGTGCTCTTGGGGAACTACTGGGGGTTAGCTCCTGGGACACCCGACAGATGTTTTTC.

This clone rates as large. This chain connects TRAV29/DV5 to TRDJ1, with a tentative D call TRDD3 (6 bases). The germline V gene has CDR1 NSMFDY and CDR2 ISSIKDK. The V end lost 0 bases, the J end lost 0 bases, and 9 bases lay between the germline ends. The CDR3 has 14 amino acids. In nucleotides, the CDR3 is TGTGCAGCAAGCGCGTGGGGGTACACCGATAAACTCATCTTT. Translated: CAASAWGYTDKLIF.

A note on this clone: Since a much larger clone is just one base distant, this may be a read error. The chain employs TRDV1 and TRDJ3; 10 bases match TRDD3. This CDR3 comprises 16 residues. Germline assignment: CDR1 TSWWSYY and CDR2 QGS. J was trimmed by 5 bases and V by 6 bases; bases with no gene match: 4. CDR3 protein: CALGWGIDRDTRQMFF. As DNA, the CDR3 is TGTGCTCTTGGCTGGGGGATAGACCGGGACACCCGACAGATGTTTTTC.